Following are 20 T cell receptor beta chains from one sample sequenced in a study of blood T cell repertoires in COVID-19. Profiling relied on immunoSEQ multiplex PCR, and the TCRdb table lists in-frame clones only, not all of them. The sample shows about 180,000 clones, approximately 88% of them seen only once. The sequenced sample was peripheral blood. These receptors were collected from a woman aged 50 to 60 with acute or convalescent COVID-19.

CDR3 in amino acids: CASSHDQGGYEQYF. The CDR3 DNA reads TGTGCCAGCAGCCACGACCAGGGAGGGTACGAGCAGTACTTC. This chain links TRBV3-1 (or the pseudogene TRBV3-2) with TRBJ2-7; TRBD2 matches 7 bases. CDR3 length: 14 residues. CDR1 and CDR2 from the germline V gene are LGHDT and YNNKEL (reference sequence). V lost 3 bases, J lost 4 bases, and 6 bases stayed unmatched.

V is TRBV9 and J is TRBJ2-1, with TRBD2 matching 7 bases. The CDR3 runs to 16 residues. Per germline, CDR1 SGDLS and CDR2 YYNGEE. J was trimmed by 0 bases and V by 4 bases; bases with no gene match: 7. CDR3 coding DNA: TGTGCCAGCAGCTCGACTAGCTGGAGCTCCTACAATGAGCAGTTCTTC. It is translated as CASSSTSWSSYNEQFF.

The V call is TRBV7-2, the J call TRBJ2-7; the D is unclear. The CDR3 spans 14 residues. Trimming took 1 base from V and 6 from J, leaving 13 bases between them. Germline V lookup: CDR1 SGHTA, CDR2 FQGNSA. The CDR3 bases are TGTGCCAGCAGCTTAGAGTGGCGGCAGTTCGAGCAGTACTTC. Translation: CASSLEWRQFEQYF.

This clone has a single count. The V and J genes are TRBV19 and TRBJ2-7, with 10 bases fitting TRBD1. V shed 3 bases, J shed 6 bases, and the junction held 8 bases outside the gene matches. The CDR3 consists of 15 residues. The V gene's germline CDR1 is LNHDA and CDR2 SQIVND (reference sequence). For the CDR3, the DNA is TGTGCCAGTAGTATTACCGGGACAGGGGTTTTCGAGCAGTACTTC. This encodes CASSITGTGVFEQYF.

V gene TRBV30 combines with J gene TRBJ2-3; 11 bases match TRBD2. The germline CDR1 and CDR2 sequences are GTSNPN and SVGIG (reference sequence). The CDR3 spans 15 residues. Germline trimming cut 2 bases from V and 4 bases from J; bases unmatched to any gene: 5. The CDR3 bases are TGTGCCTGGAGTTATGATAGCGGGGGGGCAGATACGCAGTATTTT. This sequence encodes CAWSYDSGGADTQYF. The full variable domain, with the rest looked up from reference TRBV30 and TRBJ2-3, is SQTIHQWPATLVQPVGSPLSLECTVEGTSNPNLYWYRQAAGRGLQLLFYSVGIGQISSEVPQNLSASRPQDRQFILSSKKLLLSDSGFYLCAWSYDSGGADTQYFGPGTRLTVL.

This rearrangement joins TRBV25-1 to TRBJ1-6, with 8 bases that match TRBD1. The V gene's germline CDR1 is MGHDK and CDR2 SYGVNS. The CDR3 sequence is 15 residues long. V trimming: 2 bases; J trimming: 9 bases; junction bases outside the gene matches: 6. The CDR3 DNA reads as TGTGCCAGCAGTGAACCCCGACAGGGGTTTTCACCCCTCCACTTT. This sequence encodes CASSEPRQGFSPLHF.

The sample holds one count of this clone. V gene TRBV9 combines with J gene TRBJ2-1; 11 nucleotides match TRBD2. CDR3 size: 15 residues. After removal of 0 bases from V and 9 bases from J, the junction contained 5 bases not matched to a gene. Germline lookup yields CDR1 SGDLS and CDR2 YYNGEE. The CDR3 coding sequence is TGTGCCAGCAGCGTAGTGGGGACTAGCGGAAGTGAGCAGTTCTTC. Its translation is CASSVVGTSGSEQFF. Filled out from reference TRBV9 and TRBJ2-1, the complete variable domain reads DSGVTQTPKHLITATGQRVTLRCSPRSGDLSVYWYQQSLDQGLQFLIQYYNGEERAKGNILERFSAQQFPDLHSELNLSSLELGDSALYFCASSVVGTSGSEQFFGPGTRLTVL.

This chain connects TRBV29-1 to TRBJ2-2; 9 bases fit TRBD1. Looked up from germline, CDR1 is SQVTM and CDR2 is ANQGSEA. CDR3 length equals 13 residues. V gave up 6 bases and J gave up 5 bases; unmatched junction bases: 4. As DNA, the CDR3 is TGCAGCGTCGACAGGGGGAGGACCGGGGAGCTGTTTTTT. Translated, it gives CSVDRGRTGELFF.

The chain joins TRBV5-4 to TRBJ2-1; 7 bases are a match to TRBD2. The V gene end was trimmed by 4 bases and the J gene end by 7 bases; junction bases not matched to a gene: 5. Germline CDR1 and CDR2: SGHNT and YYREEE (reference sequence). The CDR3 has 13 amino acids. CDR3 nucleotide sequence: TGTGCCAGCAGCAGCGGGACTTTTAATGAGCAGTTCTTC. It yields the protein CASSSGTFNEQFF.

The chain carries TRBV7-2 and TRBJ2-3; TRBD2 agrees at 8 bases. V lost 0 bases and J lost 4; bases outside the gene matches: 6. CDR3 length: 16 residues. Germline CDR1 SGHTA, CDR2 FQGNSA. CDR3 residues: CASSLAPTSAPDTQYF. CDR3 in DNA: TGTGCCAGCAGCTTAGCCCCGACTAGCGCGCCAGATACGCAGTATTTT. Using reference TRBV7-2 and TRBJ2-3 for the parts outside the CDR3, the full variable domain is GAGVSQSPSNKVTEKGKDVELRCDPISGHTALYWYRQSLGQGLEFLIYFQGNSAPDKSGLPSDRFSAERTGGSVSTLTIQRTQQEDSAVYLCASSLAPTSAPDTQYFGPGTRLTVL.

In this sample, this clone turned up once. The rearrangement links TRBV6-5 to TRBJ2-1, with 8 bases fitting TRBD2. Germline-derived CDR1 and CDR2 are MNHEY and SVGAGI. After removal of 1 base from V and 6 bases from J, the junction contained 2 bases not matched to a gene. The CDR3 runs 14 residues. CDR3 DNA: TGTGCCAGCAGTTACTGGCGGGGGGCCAATGAGCAGTTCTTC. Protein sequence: CASSYWRGANEQFF.

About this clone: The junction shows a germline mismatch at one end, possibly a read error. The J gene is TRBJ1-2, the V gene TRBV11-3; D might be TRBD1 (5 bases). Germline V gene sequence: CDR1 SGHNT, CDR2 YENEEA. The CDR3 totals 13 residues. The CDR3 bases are TGTGCCAGCAGCCTAGACAGTTTTTATGGCTACACCTTC. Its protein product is CASSLDSFYGYTF.

CDR3 region: CAWSPRLGRQSPLHF. As DNA, the CDR3 is TGTGCCTGGAGTCCTCGTTTAGGGAGGCAGTCACCCCTCCACTTT. The chain joins TRBV30 to TRBJ1-6, with D unclear. The V gene's germline CDR1 is GTSNPN and CDR2 SVGIG (reference sequence). The ends were cut back, 2 bases at V and 10 bases at J, with 18 bases in the middle. The CDR3 runs to 15 residues.

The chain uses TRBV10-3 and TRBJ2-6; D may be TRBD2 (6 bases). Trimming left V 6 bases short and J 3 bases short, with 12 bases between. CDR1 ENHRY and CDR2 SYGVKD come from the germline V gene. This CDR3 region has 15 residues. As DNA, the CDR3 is TGTGCCATCAGCTTTCAGGGAGGTGGGGCCAACGTCCTGACTTTC. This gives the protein CAISFQGGGANVLTF.

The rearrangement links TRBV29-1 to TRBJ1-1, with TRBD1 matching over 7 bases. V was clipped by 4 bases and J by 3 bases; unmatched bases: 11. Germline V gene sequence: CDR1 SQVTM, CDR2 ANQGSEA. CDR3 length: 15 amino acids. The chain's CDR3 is CSVGPPGGRDTEAFF. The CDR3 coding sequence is TGCAGCGTTGGTCCCCCAGGGGGGCGAGACACTGAAGCTTTCTTT.

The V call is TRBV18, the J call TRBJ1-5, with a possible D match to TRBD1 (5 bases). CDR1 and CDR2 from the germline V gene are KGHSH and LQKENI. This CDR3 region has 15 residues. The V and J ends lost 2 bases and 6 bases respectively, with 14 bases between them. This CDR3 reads CASSPEGGVGQPQHF. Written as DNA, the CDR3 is TGTGCCAGCTCACCAGAAGGAGGGGTTGGTCAGCCCCAGCATTTT.

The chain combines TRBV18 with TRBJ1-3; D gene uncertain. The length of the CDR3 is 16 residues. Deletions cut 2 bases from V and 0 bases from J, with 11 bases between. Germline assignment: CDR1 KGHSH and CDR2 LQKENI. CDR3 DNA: TGTGCCAGCTCACCAAACTTCGGTGGCTCTGGAAACACCATATATTTT. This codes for CASSPNFGGSGNTIYF.

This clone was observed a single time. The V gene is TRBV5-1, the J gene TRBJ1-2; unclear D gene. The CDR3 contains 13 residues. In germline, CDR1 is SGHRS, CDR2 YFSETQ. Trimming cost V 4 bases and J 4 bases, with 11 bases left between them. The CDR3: CASSPAGSYGYTF. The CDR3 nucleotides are TGCGCCAGCAGCCCCGCGGGGAGCTATGGCTACACCTTC.

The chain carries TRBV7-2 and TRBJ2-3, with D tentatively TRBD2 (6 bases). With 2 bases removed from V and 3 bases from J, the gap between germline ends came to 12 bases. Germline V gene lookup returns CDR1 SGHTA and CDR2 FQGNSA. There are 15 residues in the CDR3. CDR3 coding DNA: TGTGCCAGCAGCTTAAGGAGGGCAGGGACAGATACGCAGTATTTT. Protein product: CASSLRRAGTDTQYF.

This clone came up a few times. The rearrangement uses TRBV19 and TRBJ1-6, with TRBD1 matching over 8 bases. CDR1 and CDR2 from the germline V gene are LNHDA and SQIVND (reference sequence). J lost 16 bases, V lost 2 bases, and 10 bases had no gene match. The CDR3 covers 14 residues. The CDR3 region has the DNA TGTGCCAGTAGTATACTGGAGGGGACAGGCCAACTCCACTTT. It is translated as CASSILEGTGQLHF.